This T cell receptor beta chain derives from a study of regulatory T cells in long-lasting Graves disease. For the study at large: Under 3 months of antithyroid drugs had been taken by newly diagnosed Graves' patients.

This clonotype was seen repeatedly, ten times or more. Trimming shortened V by 6 bases and J by 3 bases, and 21 bases separated the two germline ends. The CDR3 is 16 residues long. Germline lookup yields CDR1 MDHEN and CDR2 SYDVKM. In building TCR beta libraries, iRepertoire HTBI primers were used together with Arm-PCR of CDR3 regions. TCRdb reprocessed the multiplex PCR reads with MiXCR, giving one entry per CDR3 protein. This sample has 350,000 to 550,000 distinct CDR3 sequences, with less than 15% found just once. Time point specified: newly diagnosed GD, antithyroid drugs for less than 3 months. Extracted RNA from PBMCs served as the source of the TCR library. This same sample was also part of a study on T cells in Graves' hyperthyroidism and ophthalmopathy.

The sequence came from a woman in her 50s with Graves disease. The genes are TRBV28 and TRBJ2-7; the D call may be TRBD1 or TRBD2 (5 bases each). Sequenced material: peripheral blood mononuclear cells (PBMCs), taken at new diagnosis, from a patient treated with antithyroid drugs. The CDR3 nucleotides read TGTGCCAGCAGCACACTCCGGGACCGTAAAATCTACGAGCAGTACTTC. Its translation is CASSTLRDRKIYEQYF.